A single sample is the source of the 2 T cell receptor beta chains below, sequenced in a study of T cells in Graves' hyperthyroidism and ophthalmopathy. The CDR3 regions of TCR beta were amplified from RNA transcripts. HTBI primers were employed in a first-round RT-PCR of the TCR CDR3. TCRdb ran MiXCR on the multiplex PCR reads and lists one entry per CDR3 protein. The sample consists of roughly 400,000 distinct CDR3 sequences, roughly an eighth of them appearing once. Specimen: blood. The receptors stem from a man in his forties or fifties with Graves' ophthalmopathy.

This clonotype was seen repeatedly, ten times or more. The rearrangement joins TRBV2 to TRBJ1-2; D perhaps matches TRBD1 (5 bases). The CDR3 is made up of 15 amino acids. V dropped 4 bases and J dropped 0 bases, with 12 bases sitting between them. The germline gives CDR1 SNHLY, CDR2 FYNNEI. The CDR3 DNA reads TGTGCCAGCAGTGTAGCAGGGTTCGCTAACTATGGCTACACCTTC. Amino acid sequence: CASSVAGFANYGYTF.

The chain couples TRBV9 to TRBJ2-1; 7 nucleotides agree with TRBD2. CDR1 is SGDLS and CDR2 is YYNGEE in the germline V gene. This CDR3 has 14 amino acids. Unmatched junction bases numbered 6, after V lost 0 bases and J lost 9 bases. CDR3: CASSVGEGWSEQFF. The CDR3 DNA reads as TGTGCCAGCAGCGTAGGGGAGGGTTGGTCTGAGCAGTTCTTC.